Listed here are 25 T cell receptor beta chains from one sample, sequenced in a study of blood T cell repertoires in COVID-19 (dated by TCRdb to 2020 to 2021). The library was made by the immunoSEQ multiplex PCR assay. This is the immuneACCESS table as TCRdb keeps it, with only in-frame sequences that have V and J called. A part of the clones is gone; compared with another copy, unresolved V genes explain less than half, and the rest is unexplained. In all, the sample holds a few hundred thousand clones, and around four fifths of those were seen once. Of the sample, 15% to 20% is held by the ten largest clones. The sample was peripheral blood. These receptor sequences come from a man aged 25 to 40 with active or convalescent COVID-19.

The table lists this clone with a few counts. The rearrangement uses TRBV7-2 and TRBJ1-5; 8 nucleotides line up with TRBD1. The length of the CDR3 is 15 residues. After removal of 5 bases from V and 1 base from J, the junction contained 4 bases not matched to a gene. Per the germline V gene, CDR1 is SGHTA and CDR2 is FQGNSA. The chain's CDR3 is CASSNRGISNQPQHF. In DNA form, the CDR3 reads TGTGCCAGCAGCAACAGGGGGATCAGCAATCAGCCCCAGCATTTT.

The chain has TRBV5-8 and TRBJ2-4, with D possibly being TRBD1 (5 bases). Per germline, CDR1 SGHTS and CDR2 YDEGEE. V lost 1 base and J lost 2, with 22 bases in between. The CDR3 length is 19 residues. In DNA form, the CDR3 reads TGTGCCAGCAGCTTGTTCGGCAGGGTCGAGCTTGTAACCAAAAACATTCAGTACTTC. Protein sequence: CASSLFGRVELVTKNIQYF.

The chain combines TRBV7-2 with TRBJ2-5, with D possibly TRBD2 on 5 matching bases. This CDR3 region has 13 residues. Germline V lookup: CDR1 SGHTA, CDR2 FQGNSA. V lost 5 bases to trimming and J lost 6 bases, with 13 bases between them. The CDR3 coding sequence is TGTGCCAGCAGCCCGGACTCACTAAAGACCCAGTACTTC. This translates into CASSPDSLKTQYF.

This chain connects TRBV21-1 to TRBJ2-7; TRBD2 reflects the table's D call only, with no check against the DNA. TRBV21-1 is a pseudogene segment. The CDR3 consists of 12 residues. The DNA for the CDR3 is TGTGCCAGCGGATTACTAGCTCACGAGCAGTACTTC. Protein: CASGLLAHEQYF.

The chain uses TRBV5-1 and TRBJ2-7, with D possibly TRBD1 on 5 matching bases. Germline CDR1 reads SGHRS; CDR2 reads YFSETQ. Trimming stripped 2 bases from V and 2 bases from J, with 8 bases between. The CDR3 is 13 amino acids. The DNA of the CDR3 is TGCGCCAGCAGCTTTGGGGCCACCTACGAGCAGTACTTC. It translates to CASSFGATYEQYF.

The DNA of the CDR3 is TGTGCCAGCAGTCAGTACAATGAGCAGTTCTTC. Translated: CASSQYNEQFF. The V call is TRBV6-5, the J call TRBJ2-1; D is ambiguous. V gave up 5 bases and J gave up 4 bases, with 3 bases separating them. The CDR3 covers 11 residues. Germline V gene sequence: CDR1 MNHEY, CDR2 SVGAGI.

The sample holds a few counts of this clone. The chain employs TRBV4-2 and TRBJ2-2; 14 bases fit TRBD2. This CDR3 region has 20 residues. Germline-derived CDR1 and CDR2 are LGHNA and YNFKEQ. Unmatched junction bases numbered 14, after V lost 4 bases and J lost 4 bases. The CDR3 reads CASSLRTGTSGSDGTGELFF. DNA of the CDR3: TGTGCCAGCAGCCTCCGCACCGGGACTAGCGGGAGCGACGGCACCGGGGAGCTGTTTTTT.

The table lists this clone with a count of one. V is TRBV9 and J is TRBJ1-1, with D uncertain. Trimming removed 0 bases at V and 5 bases at J, with 8 bases between. Germline V gene data show CDR1 as SGDLS and CDR2 as YYNGEE. The CDR3 is made up of 13 amino acids. This CDR3 is CASSVDTWTEAFF. In nucleotides, the CDR3 is TGTGCCAGCAGCGTAGACACGTGGACTGAAGCTTTCTTT.

This chain links TRBV3-1 (or the pseudogene TRBV3-2) with TRBJ1-2; D might be TRBD1 (6 bases). Germline V lookup: CDR1 LGHDT, CDR2 YNNKEL (reference sequence). This CDR3 region has 16 residues. V was shortened by 5 bases and J by 4 bases, with 20 bases between the two germline ends. For the CDR3, the DNA is TGTGCCAGCAGCACTACCTTCAGGGGTCCCCCCTATGGCTACACCTTC. Protein product: CASSTTFRGPPYGYTF.

The chain is built from TRBV30 and TRBJ1-1; D remains unclear. Between the trimmed V and J ends, which lost 5 bases and 5 bases, there was a span of 15 bases. The CDR3 is 13 residues long. Germline V gene sequence: CDR1 GTSNPN, CDR2 SVGIG (reference sequence). In DNA form, the CDR3 reads TGTGCCTGGCAGTCCAGGTCGGGGACTGAAGCTTTCTTT. It is translated as CAWQSRSGTEAFF.

The rearrangement uses TRBV18 and TRBJ1-2, with a possible D match to TRBD1 (5 bases). Germline CDR1 is KGHSH and CDR2 is LQKENI. The V end lost 5 bases, the J end lost 0 bases, and 13 bases lay between the germline ends. This CDR3 has 15 residues. In DNA, the CDR3 is TGTGCCAGCTCAAAAGAGACAGAACCTAACTATGGCTACACCTTC. Its protein product is CASSKETEPNYGYTF.

This clone has more than one count but fewer than ten. Other DNA sequences in this specimen translate into the identical CDR3. The chain carries TRBV2 and TRBJ1-5; unclear D gene. This CDR3 contains 14 residues. The germline V and J ends were trimmed by 3 bases and 0 bases, with 6 bases remaining between them. Germline V gene sequence: CDR1 SNHLY, CDR2 FYNNEI. In DNA form, the CDR3 reads TGTGCCAGCAGTGATCGGTATAGCAATCAGCCCCAGCATTTT. Its protein product is CASSDRYSNQPQHF.

The chain combines TRBV6-5 with TRBJ2-5; possibly TRBD2 for D (7 bases). There are 15 residues in the CDR3. The V end lost 6 bases, the J end lost 2 bases, and 16 bases lay between the germline ends. The germline V gene encodes CDR1 MNHEY and CDR2 SVGAGI. In DNA, the CDR3 is TGTGCCAGCAGGCCGGGGGCTAGCGGACAAGAGACCCAGTACTTC. As protein: CASRPGASGQETQYF.

The chain links TRBV4-3 to TRBJ2-7, with D perhaps matching TRBD2 (6 bases). The germline V gene encodes CDR1 LGHNA and CDR2 YSLEER. The CDR3 is made up of 14 amino acids. V was trimmed by 6 bases and J by 0 bases, leaving 12 bases between them. The CDR3 here is CASSPGLTSYEQYF. In DNA, the CDR3 is TGCGCCAGCAGTCCGGGACTCACCTCCTACGAGCAGTACTTC.

A few counts support this clone. This rearrangement joins TRBV28 to TRBJ1-5; no reliable D call. Looked up from germline, CDR1 is MDHEN and CDR2 is SYDVKM. The CDR3 covers 13 residues. V was shortened by 5 bases and J by 6 bases, with 11 bases between the two germline ends. The CDR3 reads CASSPPSIQPQHF. CDR3 in DNA: TGTGCCAGCAGTCCCCCCTCTATTCAGCCCCAGCATTTT. Together with reference TRBV28 and TRBJ1-5, the CDR3 gives the full variable domain: DVKVTQSSRYLVKRTGEKVFLECVQDMDHENMFWYRQDPGLGLRLIYFSYDVKMKEKGDIPEGYSVSREKKERFSLILESASTNQTSMYLCASSPPSIQPQHFGDGTRLSIL.

This sequence joins TRBV19 and TRBJ1-2; 7 bases line up with TRBD1. CDR1 is LNHDA and CDR2 is SQIVND in the germline V gene (reference sequence). With V trimmed by 7 bases and J by 3 bases, 11 bases remained unmatched. There are 15 residues in the CDR3. CDR3 bases: TGTGCCAGTACCCCGTGGGCCACAGGGGACTATGGCTACACCTTC. It translates to CASTPWATGDYGYTF.

DNA for the CDR3: TGTGCCAGCAGCGTGGTCAGGACAGGAAATCAGCCCCAGCATTTT. Residues: CASSVVRTGNQPQHF. The genes are TRBV9 and TRBJ1-5, with TRBD1 matching 7 bases. The CDR3 consists of 15 residues. Germline V gene lookup returns CDR1 SGDLS and CDR2 YYNGEE. After removal of 2 bases from V and 4 bases from J, the junction contained 6 bases not matched to a gene.

This chain links TRBV28 with TRBJ1-1; no clear D. Germline V gene sequence: CDR1 MDHEN, CDR2 SYDVKM. This CDR3 has 15 residues. Trimming removed 8 bases at V and 0 bases at J, with 16 bases between. The CDR3 DNA is TGTGCCAGCTGTTGGGCAGTTACAATGAACACTGAAGCTTTCTTT. As protein: CASCWAVTMNTEAFF.

V gene TRBV9 combines with J gene TRBJ2-1; D unclear. There are 15 residues in the CDR3. The V gene's germline CDR1 is SGDLS and CDR2 YYNGEE. Trimming took off 4 bases at V and 6 bases at J, with 17 bases between the two ends. The DNA of the CDR3 is TGTGCCAGCAGCCTCATCACCAAACCGGTCAATGAGCAGTTCTTC. Encoded protein: CASSLITKPVNEQFF.

V usage is TRBV28 and J usage is TRBJ1-6; tentatively, D is TRBD1 (6 bases). This CDR3 spans 14 amino acids. Germline V CDR1 and CDR2: MDHEN, SYDVKM. Deletions cut 6 bases from V and 3 bases from J, with 9 bases between. CDR3: CASRGTHYNSPLHF. CDR3 bases: TGTGCCAGCAGGGGGACACACTATAATTCACCCCTCCACTTT.

CDR3 sequence reads: CASRPAHGEGDYNQPQHF. CDR3 DNA: TGTGCCAGTAGACCAGCCCACGGGGAGGGGGATTACAATCAGCCCCAGCATTTT. The chain carries TRBV19 and TRBJ1-5; weak D call: TRBD1 (6 bases). V dropped 6 bases and J dropped 3 bases, with 24 bases sitting between them. Germline loops: CDR1 LNHDA, CDR2 SQIVND (reference sequence). The CDR3 totals 18 residues.

The V call is TRBV4-2, the J call TRBJ2-7; possible D gene TRBD2, 7 bases. The CDR3 loop spans 15 amino acids. Germline V gives CDR1 LGHNA, CDR2 YNFKEQ. V was cut by 0 bases and J by 7 bases, with 16 bases left in between. CDR3 residues: CASSQEGGGPREQYF. The CDR3 DNA reads TGTGCCAGCAGCCAAGAAGGGGGGGGCCCGCGGGAGCAGTACTTC.

The rearrangement uses TRBV6-1 and TRBJ2-7, with D possibly matching TRBD1 (7 bases). This CDR3 is 14 amino acids long. Germline V gene lookup returns CDR1 MNHNS and CDR2 SASEGT. V lost 2 bases and J 3 bases, leaving 11 bases between the germline ends. CDR3 coding DNA: TGTGCCAGCAGTGAAAGACAGGGAGGCTACGAGCAGTACTTC. Its protein is CASSERQGGYEQYF.

A single count supports this clone. The chain joins TRBV19 to TRBJ2-6; 8 bases match TRBD1. The CDR3 contains 16 residues. Trimming at V came to 6 bases and at J to 0 bases, leaving 4 bases not matched to a gene. CDR1 LNHDA and CDR2 SQIVND come from the germline V gene (reference sequence). This CDR3 reads CASSRGQVSGANVLTF. CDR3 in DNA: TGTGCCAGTAGCCGGGGACAGGTCTCTGGGGCCAACGTCCTGACTTTC. The full variable domain, completed using reference TRBV19 and TRBJ2-6, is DGGITQSPKYLFRKEGQNVTLSCEQNLNHDAMYWYRQDPGQGLRLIYYSQIVNDFQKGDIAEGYSVSREKKESFPLTVTSAQKNPTAFYLCASSRGQVSGANVLTFGAGSRLTVL.

V usage is TRBV6-5 and J usage is TRBJ2-5; TRBD2 might be the D (5 bases). CDR3 length: 16 amino acids. V was clipped by 4 bases and J by 5 bases, with 20 bases between them. Germline V gene lookup returns CDR1 MNHEY and CDR2 SVGAGI. The CDR3 DNA follows: TGTGCCAGCAGTTCCGAGGGAGCGTCCCTCGGGGAGACCCAGTACTTC. Translating gives CASSSEGASLGETQYF.